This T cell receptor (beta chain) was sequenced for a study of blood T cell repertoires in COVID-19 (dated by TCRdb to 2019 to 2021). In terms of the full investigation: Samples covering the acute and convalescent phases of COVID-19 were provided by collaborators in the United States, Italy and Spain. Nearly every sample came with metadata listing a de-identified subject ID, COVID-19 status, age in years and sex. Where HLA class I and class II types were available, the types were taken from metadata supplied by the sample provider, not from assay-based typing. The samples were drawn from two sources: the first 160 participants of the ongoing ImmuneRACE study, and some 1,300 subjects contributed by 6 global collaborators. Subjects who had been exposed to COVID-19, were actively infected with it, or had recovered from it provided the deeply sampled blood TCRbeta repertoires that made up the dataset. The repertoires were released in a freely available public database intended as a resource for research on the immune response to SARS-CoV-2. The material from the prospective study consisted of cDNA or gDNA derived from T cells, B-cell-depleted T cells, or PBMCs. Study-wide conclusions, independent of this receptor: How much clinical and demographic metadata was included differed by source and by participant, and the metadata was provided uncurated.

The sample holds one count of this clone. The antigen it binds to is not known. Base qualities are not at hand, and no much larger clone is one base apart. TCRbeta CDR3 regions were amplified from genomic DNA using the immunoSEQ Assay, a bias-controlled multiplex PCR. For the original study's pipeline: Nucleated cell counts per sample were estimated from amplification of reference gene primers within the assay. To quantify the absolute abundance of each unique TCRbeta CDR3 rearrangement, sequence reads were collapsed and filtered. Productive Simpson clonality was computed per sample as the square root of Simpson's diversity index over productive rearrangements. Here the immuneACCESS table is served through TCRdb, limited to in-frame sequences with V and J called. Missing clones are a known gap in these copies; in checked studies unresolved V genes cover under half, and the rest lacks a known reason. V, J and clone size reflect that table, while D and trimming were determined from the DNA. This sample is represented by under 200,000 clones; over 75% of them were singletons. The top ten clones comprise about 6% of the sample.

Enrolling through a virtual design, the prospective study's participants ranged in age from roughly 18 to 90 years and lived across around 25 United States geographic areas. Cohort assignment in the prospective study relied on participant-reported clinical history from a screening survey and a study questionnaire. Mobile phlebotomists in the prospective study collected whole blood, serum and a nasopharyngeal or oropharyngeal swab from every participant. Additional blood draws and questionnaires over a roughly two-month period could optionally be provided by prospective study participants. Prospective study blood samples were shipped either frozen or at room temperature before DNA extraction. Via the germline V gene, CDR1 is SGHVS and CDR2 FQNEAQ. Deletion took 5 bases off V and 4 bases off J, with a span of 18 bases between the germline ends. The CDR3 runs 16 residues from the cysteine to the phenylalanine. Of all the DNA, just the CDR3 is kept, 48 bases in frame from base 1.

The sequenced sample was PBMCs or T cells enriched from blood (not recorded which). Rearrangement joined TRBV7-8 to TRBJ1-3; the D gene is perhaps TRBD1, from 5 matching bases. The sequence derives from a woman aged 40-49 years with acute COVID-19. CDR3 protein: CASSLRQSPSGNTIYF. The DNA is TGTGCCAGCAGCCTCAGACAGAGCCCCTCGGGAAACACCATATATTTT.